Below are 8 T cell receptor beta chains sequenced from a single sample in a study of T-cell memory formation after mild COVID-19. MiXCR was run by TCRdb on the 5' RACE reads, yielding one entry per CDR3 protein. The sample yields a few hundred thousand distinct CDR3 sequences, roughly a fifth seen once. Sequencing was performed on PBMCs or a T cell subset sorted from them (not recorded which). The receptors were gathered from a man younger than 35 who had mild COVID-19 (a few samples of this study predate the infection). Cell type and time point are not known.

The chain joins TRBV7-3 to TRBJ1-6; possibly TRBD1 for D (5 bases). CDR1 is SGHTA and CDR2 is FQGTGA in the germline V gene. V was clipped by 5 bases and J by 8 bases, with 13 bases between them. The CDR3 sequence is 14 residues long. CDR3 in amino acids: CASSLGGGYSPLHF. The CDR3 region has the DNA TGTGCCAGCAGCCTTGGGGGGGGTTATTCACCCCTCCACTTT.

The chain links TRBV6-4 to TRBJ2-7; 7 bases align to TRBD1. Germline V gene data show CDR1 as MRHNA and CDR2 as SNTAGT. V was clipped by 0 bases and J by 4 bases; unmatched bases: 6. This CDR3 region has 15 residues. CDR3 in amino acids: CASSDSLGQAYEQYV. The CDR3 DNA reads TGTGCCAGCAGTGACTCTTTAGGACAGGCTTACGAGCAGTACGTC.

This clonotype was observed a few times. This chain uses TRBV6-5 with TRBJ2-1; 10 bases are shared with TRBD2. The trim removed 6 bases at V and 5 bases at J, leaving 4 bases unmatched. Germline V lookup: CDR1 MNHEY, CDR2 SVGAGI. The CDR3 covers 14 residues. The CDR3, as DNA: TGTGCCAGCAGAGTAGCGGGGGGCCACAATGAGCAGTTCTTC. It is translated as CASRVAGGHNEQFF.

The CDR3 bases are TGCAGTGCTAGAGAAGGGGCAGATACGCAGTATTTT. This gives the protein CSAREGADTQYF. This chain joins TRBV20-1 and TRBJ2-3; D is possibly TRBD1 (5 bases). Trimming took off 0 bases at V and 4 bases at J, with 5 bases between the two ends. Germline assignment: CDR1 DFQATT and CDR2 SNEGSKA (reference sequence). The length of the CDR3 is 12 residues.

V gene TRBV4-2 combines with J gene TRBJ1-2, with D possibly being TRBD1 (5 bases). The CDR3 has 15 residues. Germline CDR1 is LGHNA and CDR2 is YNFKEQ. The germline V and J ends were trimmed by 0 bases and 8 bases, with 16 bases remaining between them. The CDR3 sequence is CASSQDPRGYEGYTF. In nucleotides, the CDR3 is TGTGCCAGCAGCCAAGACCCACGGGGGTATGAAGGCTACACCTTC.

The rearrangement joins TRBV15 to TRBJ1-1, with 7 bases fitting TRBD1. The CDR3 totals 13 residues. Germline V lookup: CDR1 LNHNV, CDR2 YYDKDF (reference sequence). Germline trimming cut 5 bases from V and 7 bases from J; bases unmatched to any gene: 7. The CDR3 loop is CATSSTGVGEAFF. The CDR3 DNA follows: TGTGCCACCAGCTCTACAGGGGTCGGTGAAGCTTTCTTT.

The rearrangement joins TRBV7-2 to TRBJ2-1; TRBD2 aligns across 12 bases. The J segment lost 2 bases and the V segment lost 3 bases, leaving 5 bases of the junction unmatched. The CDR3 runs 17 residues. The germline V gene has CDR1 SGHTA and CDR2 FQGNSA. The CDR3 loop is CASSFGLAGNPYNEQFF. CDR3 sequence (DNA): TGTGCCAGCAGCTTCGGACTAGCGGGGAACCCCTACAATGAGCAGTTCTTC.

The rearrangement uses TRBV5-1 and TRBJ2-5; TRBD2 agrees at 7 bases. Germline V gene lookup returns CDR1 SGHRS and CDR2 YFSETQ. V lost 0 bases, J lost 0 bases, and 8 bases stayed unmatched. CDR3 length: 17 residues. Here the CDR3 reads CASSLALAGPYQETQYF. The CDR3 DNA is TGCGCCAGCAGCTTGGCATTAGCGGGCCCGTACCAAGAGACCCAGTACTTC.